These T cell receptor beta chains were read from a single sample in a study of blood T cell repertoires in COVID-19. Assay: immunoSEQ multiplex PCR; the TCRdb copy retains only in-frame clones and omits some. The sample comprises a few hundred thousand clones, 85% to 90% of which are singletons, and approximately 4% rests with the top ten. Sequenced sample: peripheral blood. The receptors shown here come from a man aged 18 to 30 with active or convalescent COVID-19. The CDR3 runs from the conserved cysteine through the conserved F or W. The order of the fields is V gene, D gene, clone size, J gene, CDR3 protein, CDR3 DNA. The D gene is left open where the match is weak. Only part of the rows carry a size: once, few, many, or a class if the clone is expanded.

V: TRBV15; D: -; size: -; J: TRBJ2-2; CDR3: CATSRDREGLSNTGELFF; DNA: TGTGCCACCAGCAGAGACCGCGAGGGTTTATCGAACACCGGGGAGCTGTTTTTT
V: TRBV7-6; D: -; size: -; J: TRBJ1-4; CDR3: CASSLEGGGTNEKLFF; DNA: TGTGCCAGCAGCTTAGAGGGCGGAGGGACTAATGAAAAACTGTTTTTT
V: TRBV14; D: TRBD1; size: few; J: TRBJ1-5; CDR3: CASSQGGTENQPQHF; DNA: TGTGCCAGCAGCCAAGGTGGGACAGAAAATCAGCCCCAGCATTTT
V: TRBV5-1; D: -; size: many; J: TRBJ2-5; CDR3: CASSPQRGFETQYF; DNA: TGCGCCAGCAGCCCCCAGAGGGGGTTTGAGACCCAGTACTTC
V: TRBV7-9; D: -; size: -; J: TRBJ2-7; CDR3: CASSLADNSYEQYF; DNA: TGTGCCAGCAGCCTCGCGGACAACTCCTACGAGCAGTACTTC
V: TRBV7-9; D: -; size: -; J: TRBJ2-2; CDR3: CASSYGSTGELFF; DNA: TGTGCCAGCAGCTACGGGTCCACCGGGGAGCTGTTTTTT
V: TRBV6-6; D: -; size: -; J: TRBJ2-5; CDR3: CASSLVTIRDNSQETQYF; DNA: TGTGCCAGCAGTCTAGTTACTATCCGGGACAACTCCCAAGAGACCCAGTACTTC
V: TRBV6-2/TRBV6-3; D: -; size: -; J: TRBJ1-1; CDR3: CASSYMRGNTEAFF; DNA: TGTGCCAGCAGTTACATGCGGGGGAACACTGAAGCTTTCTTT
V: TRBV2; D: -; size: -; J: TRBJ2-1; CDR3: CASRGGQPYNEQFF; DNA: TGTGCCAGCAGGGGCGGACAGCCCTACAATGAGCAGTTCTTC
V: TRBV5-1; D: -; size: -; J: TRBJ1-6; CDR3: CASSLWVTRGSPLHF; DNA: TGCGCCAGCAGCTTGTGGGTCACCCGAGGTTCACCCCTCCACTTT
V: TRBV2; D: -; size: -; J: TRBJ2-5; CDR3: CASSEGLPLPETQYF; DNA: TGTGCCAGCAGTGAAGGACTGCCGCTTCCAGAGACCCAGTACTTC
V: TRBV11-3; D: -; size: -; J: TRBJ1-1; CDR3: CASSLGTTGSTEAFF; DNA: TGTGCCAGCAGCTTAGGTACCACAGGGAGCACTGAAGCTTTCTTT
V: TRBV6-6; D: -; size: -; J: TRBJ1-4; CDR3: CASTPGIQKLFF; DNA: TGTGCCAGCACCCCGGGAATTCAAAAACTGTTTTTT
V: TRBV5-1; D: -; size: -; J: TRBJ1-1; CDR3: CASSFSGAPAGTEAFF; DNA: TGCGCCAGCAGCTTTTCTGGGGCTCCCGCCGGCACTGAAGCTTTCTTT
V: TRBV5-1; D: TRBD1; size: -; J: TRBJ2-7; CDR3: CASSRTGSFEQYF; DNA: TGCGCCAGCAGCAGGACAGGGTCCTTCGAGCAGTACTTC
V: TRBV19; D: -; size: -; J: TRBJ1-2; CDR3: CASSMSGGYTF; DNA: TGTGCCAGTAGTATGAGCGGGGGCTACACCTTC
V: TRBV7-2; D: -; size: -; J: TRBJ1-5; CDR3: CASSLSPGGNQPQHF; DNA: TGTGCCAGCAGCTTAAGCCCCGGGGGTAATCAGCCCCAGCATTTT
V: TRBV19; D: -; size: -; J: TRBJ1-5; CDR3: CASSIMDTAHQPQHF; DNA: TGTGCCAGTAGTATAATGGACACGGCCCATCAGCCCCAGCATTTT
V: TRBV9; D: -; size: -; J: TRBJ1-5; CDR3: CASSVDGGHNQPQHF; DNA: TGTGCCAGCAGCGTAGATGGAGGGCACAATCAGCCCCAGCATTTT
V: TRBV2; D: TRBD2; size: -; J: TRBJ2-3; CDR3: CASCRGDSDTQYF; DNA: TGTGCCAGCTGTCGGGGGGACTCAGATACGCAGTATTTT
V: TRBV4-3; D: TRBD2; size: -; J: TRBJ2-7; CDR3: CASSQGTSGTYEQYF; DNA: TGCGCCAGCAGCCAGGGGACTAGCGGGACGTACGAGCAGTACTTC
V: TRBV28; D: -; size: -; J: TRBJ1-1; CDR3: CASSLGRGTFF; DNA: TGTGCCAGCAGTTTGGGGCGGGGGACTTTCTTT
V: TRBV5-1; D: TRBD2; size: -; J: TRBJ2-3; CDR3: CASLLGTSGGDTQYF; DNA: TGCGCCAGCCTGCTGGGGACTAGCGGGGGAGATACGCAGTATTTT
V: TRBV19; D: -; size: -; J: TRBJ1-3; CDR3: CASRLAGQGNTIYF; DNA: TGTGCCAGTAGGCTGGCAGGGCAGGGAAACACCATATATTTT
V: TRBV30; D: TRBD1; size: -; J: TRBJ2-2; CDR3: CAWTPVGGASGELFF; DNA: TGTGCCTGGACCCCTGTAGGGGGCGCAAGCGGGGAGCTGTTTTTT
V: TRBV9; D: TRBD1; size: -; J: TRBJ1-3; CDR3: CASSVQGATGNTIYF; DNA: TGTGCCAGCAGCGTTCAGGGGGCAACTGGAAACACCATATATTTT
V: TRBV13; D: -; size: -; J: TRBJ2-7; CDR3: CASRPKGGESAYEQYF; DNA: TGTGCCAGCAGACCGAAGGGCGGGGAATCTGCTTACGAGCAGTACTTC
V: TRBV6-1; D: TRBD1; size: -; J: TRBJ2-3; CDR3: CASSEGTGGPDTQYF; DNA: TGTGCCAGCAGTGAAGGGACAGGGGGCCCAGATACGCAGTATTTT